This TCR beta chain emerged from a study of T cells in Graves' hyperthyroidism and ophthalmopathy. Points from the study as a whole: A model of 13 V-J pairs discriminated ophthalmopathy from stable hyperthyroidism. Peripheral blood also featured most of the thyroid clonotypes expanded above 0.001.

There were TCR beta CDR3 regions amplified from RNA transcripts. During a first-round RT-PCR of the TCR CDR3, the HTBI primer set was used. TCRdb re-called the multiplex PCR reads with MiXCR, one entry per CDR3 protein. This sample has about 610,000 distinct CDR3 sequences, with 16% found just once. Note on this clonotype: The antigen remains undetermined.

Investigators excluded patients with uncontrolled infection, other autoimmune disease, pregnancy or lactation. The material sequenced was blood. This receptor was obtained from a woman aged 35 to 49 with Graves' ophthalmopathy.

The CDR3 DNA sequence: TGTGCCAGCGGATCGGGTCTCAACGGGGAGCTGTTTTTT. Translation: CASGSGLNGELFF. The chain combines TRBV2 with TRBJ2-2; D ambiguous. V was shortened by 8 bases and J by 7 bases, with 14 bases between the two germline ends. This CDR3 region has 13 residues. The germline gives CDR1 SNHLY, CDR2 FYNNEI.